The rows below give T cell receptor beta chains drawn from one sample of a study of blood T cell repertoires in COVID-19. Clones were read by immunoSEQ multiplex PCR, and TCRdb kept only the in-frame ones, dropping some. The repertoire holds about 68,000 clones, 91% seen once, with around 7.8% in the top ten. The sample was peripheral blood. The source is a middle-aged man with COVID-19, enrolled during active disease. CDR3s include the opening cysteine and the closing phenylalanine or tryptophan. A D gene is named only where the DNA matches it firmly. Clone size is not always given. Where it is, it says once, few, many or a class for expanded clones.

size: NA
J: TRBJ1-5
V: TRBV5-1
D: NA
DNA: TGCGCCAGCAGCCCGGGACAAGCATATCAGCCCCAGCATTTT
CDR3: CASSPGQAYQPQHF

size: once
J: TRBJ1-3
V: TRBV9
D: NA
DNA: TGTGCCAGCAGCGTAGCATCTGGAAACACCATATATTTT
CDR3: CASSVASGNTIYF

size: NA
J: TRBJ2-5
V: TRBV28
D: NA
DNA: TGTGCCAGCAGTTTGGAGGATGGGTTTTGGCAGTACTTC
CDR3: CASSLEDGFWQYF

size: NA
J: TRBJ1-6
V: TRBV25-1
D: NA
DNA: TGTGCCAGCAGTGATGGGAAACAGGGAATAGGGCATTCACCCCTCCACTTT
CDR3: CASSDGKQGIGHSPLHF

size: NA
J: TRBJ2-1
V: TRBV18
D: TRBD1
DNA: TGTGCCAGCTCACCGGACAGGGGGATGCACAATGAGCAGTTCTTC
CDR3: CASSPDRGMHNEQFF

size: NA
J: TRBJ2-7
V: TRBV5-1
D: NA
DNA: TGCGCCAGCAATCCTGCGTCTGGACAAGGGCCCTACGAGCAGTACTTC
CDR3: CASNPASGQGPYEQYF

size: NA
J: TRBJ2-6
V: TRBV7-6
D: NA
DNA: TGTGCCAGCAGCTCCATCGACTTCGGGGCCAACGTCCTGACTTTC
CDR3: CASSSIDFGANVLTF

size: NA
J: TRBJ2-5
V: TRBV5-1
D: NA
DNA: TGCGCCAGCGGCGGGCGCGCCGGGGAGACCCAGTACTTC
CDR3: CASGGRAGETQYF

size: NA
J: TRBJ1-6
V: TRBV3-1/TRBV3-2
D: TRBD1
DNA: TGTGCCAGCAGCCGAGAAGGACAGGGGAACTCACCCCTCCACTTT
CDR3: CASSREGQGNSPLHF

size: NA
J: TRBJ2-7
V: TRBV28
D: TRBD1
DNA: TGTGCCAGCAGGGACAGGGGAAACGAGCAGTACTTC
CDR3: CASRDRGNEQYF

size: NA
J: TRBJ2-6
V: TRBV24-1
D: NA
DNA: TGTGCCACCAGTGATTCCTCAGGGTACGGTGGGGCCAACGTCCTGACTTTC
CDR3: CATSDSSGYGGANVLTF

size: NA
J: TRBJ2-7
V: TRBV7-9
D: NA
DNA: TGTGCCAGCAGCTTAGGGGCGGGGTTCGAGCAGTACTTC
CDR3: CASSLGAGFEQYF

size: NA
J: TRBJ2-1
V: TRBV15
D: NA
DNA: TGTGCCACCAGCAGAGATCCCCCGGGGAGGTCCTACAATGAGCAGTTCTTC
CDR3: CATSRDPPGRSYNEQFF

size: NA
J: TRBJ2-2
V: TRBV7-9
D: TRBD1
DNA: TGTGCCAGCAGCTTAACAGGGGCCACCGGGGAGCTGTTTTTT
CDR3: CASSLTGATGELFF

size: NA
J: TRBJ2-7
V: TRBV28
D: NA
DNA: TGTGCCAGCAGTTCCCCCCAAGGACAGCCTGCCTCCGAGCAGTACTTC
CDR3: CASSSPQGQPASEQYF

size: NA
J: TRBJ1-1
V: TRBV5-1
D: NA
DNA: TGCGCCAGCAGCCCAGGACACCATGTTAAGAACACTGAAGCTTTCTTT
CDR3: CASSPGHHVKNTEAFF

size: NA
J: TRBJ1-5
V: TRBV5-6
D: TRBD1
DNA: TGTGCCAGCAGCTTTTTGGGACAGGGGAAAAATCAGCCCCAGCATTTT
CDR3: CASSFLGQGKNQPQHF

size: NA
J: TRBJ1-5
V: TRBV4-1
D: NA
DNA: TGCGCCAGCAGCCACCCGACAGCGTATAGCAATCAGCCCCAGCATTTT
CDR3: CASSHPTAYSNQPQHF

size: NA
J: TRBJ1-4
V: TRBV3-1/TRBV3-2
D: TRBD1
DNA: TGTGCCAGCAGCCAAGAATTATTCGGCGGCGCAGGGGGCTCGTCTAATGAAAAACTGTTTTTT
CDR3: CASSQELFGGAGGSSNEKLFF

size: once
J: TRBJ2-7
V: TRBV11-2
D: NA
DNA: TGTGCCAGCAGCGCCTCAGACTACGAGCAGTACTTC
CDR3: CASSASDYEQYF

size: NA
J: TRBJ2-1
V: TRBV5-1
D: TRBD2
DNA: TGCGCCAGCAGCTTGTTGGGACTAGCGGGGGTAACCTACAATGAGCAGTTCTTC
CDR3: CASSLLGLAGVTYNEQFF

size: NA
J: TRBJ2-2
V: TRBV21-1
D: NA
DNA: TGTGCCAGCAGCAAAGGGGGACAGCCTGCTTGCGCCGGGGAGCTGTTTTTT
CDR3: CASSKGGQPACAGELFF

size: once
J: TRBJ2-3
V: TRBV11-2
D: NA
DNA: TGTGCCAGCAGCTTAGTTTCGTTTGTAGATACGCAGTATTTT
CDR3: CASSLVSFVDTQYF

size: NA
J: TRBJ1-2
V: TRBV11-2
D: NA
DNA: TGTGCCAGCAGCCCGGAGTTAAGTGGCTACACCTTC
CDR3: CASSPELSGYTF

size: few
J: TRBJ2-5
V: TRBV12-3/TRBV12-4
D: NA
DNA: TGTGCCAGCAGCACACAGGCGGAGACCCAGTACTTC
CDR3: CASSTQAETQYF

size: NA
J: TRBJ1-6
V: TRBV9
D: NA
DNA: TGTGCCAGCAGCGTAGACGGGGGACCCAATTCACCCCTCCACTTT
CDR3: CASSVDGGPNSPLHF

size: NA
J: TRBJ1-5
V: TRBV7-2
D: NA
DNA: TGTGCCAGCAGCCCGAGAGCCGCCGCGGGGCAGCCCCAGCATTTT
CDR3: CASSPRAAAGQPQHF

size: once
J: TRBJ1-1
V: TRBV7-3
D: NA
DNA: TGTGCCAGCAGCCGGGGGGAGAACACTGAAGCTTTCTTT
CDR3: CASSRGENTEAFF

size: NA
J: TRBJ1-2
V: TRBV5-6
D: NA
DNA: TGTGCCAGCAGCTCTGGGGCCCGGGGCTACACCTTC
CDR3: CASSSGARGYTF

size: NA
J: TRBJ2-4
V: TRBV5-1
D: TRBD2
DNA: TGCGCCAGCAGCTTGGCCGGTAGCGGGGTGTTACTAGCCAAAAACATTCAGTACTTC
CDR3: CASSLAGSGVLLAKNIQYF

size: NA
J: TRBJ1-1
V: TRBV7-9
D: NA
DNA: TGTGCCAGCAGCTTAGTCGGGAATAGGATGAACACTGAAGCTTTCTTT
CDR3: CASSLVGNRMNTEAFF

size: NA
J: TRBJ2-4
V: TRBV10-3
D: NA
DNA: TGTGCCATCAGTGAGGAGGGAAGGCTAAACATTCAGTACTTC
CDR3: CAISEEGRLNIQYF

size: once
J: TRBJ2-7
V: TRBV13
D: NA
DNA: TGTGCCAGCAGCTTCAACTCCTACGAGCAGTACTTC
CDR3: CASSFNSYEQYF

size: NA
J: TRBJ2-6
V: TRBV7-9
D: NA
DNA: TGTGCCAGCAGTTACACATCTGGGGCCAACGTCCTGACTTTC
CDR3: CASSYTSGANVLTF

size: NA
J: TRBJ1-2
V: TRBV2
D: TRBD1
DNA: TGTGCCAGCAGTGTTGAGACAGGGAGCAACTATGGCTACACCTTC
CDR3: CASSVETGSNYGYTF

size: once
J: TRBJ1-6
V: TRBV4-2
D: TRBD1
DNA: TGTGCCAGCAGCCAGCACGAGACAGGGAATAGCTCACCCCTCCACTTT
CDR3: CASSQHETGNSSPLHF

size: NA
J: TRBJ2-5
V: TRBV7-9
D: TRBD2
DNA: TGTGCCAGCAGTACCTCTAGCGGGGGGCCGCCCCAGTACTTC
CDR3: CASSTSSGGPPQYF

size: NA
J: TRBJ2-3
V: TRBV28
D: TRBD1
DNA: TGTGCCAGCAGTTCACCGCCAGACAGGGGCACGCAGTATTTT
CDR3: CASSSPPDRGTQYF

size: NA
J: TRBJ1-3
V: TRBV6-4
D: NA
DNA: TGTGCGGAGAGGGGGGGAACTGGAAACACCATATATTTT
CDR3: CAERGGTGNTIYF

size: few
J: TRBJ1-2
V: TRBV6-6
D: TRBD1
DNA: TGTGCCAGCAGTCAACAGGGGGCCTGGGGCTACACCTTC
CDR3: CASSQQGAWGYTF

size: NA
J: TRBJ2-7
V: TRBV7-6
D: TRBD2
DNA: TGTGCCAGCAGCTTAGGTCGGGGGGGGAATTCATACGAGCAGTACTTC
CDR3: CASSLGRGGNSYEQYF

size: NA
J: TRBJ1-2
V: TRBV3-1/TRBV3-2
D: NA
DNA: TGTGCCAGCAGCCAAGATCTCACCAGGCCGGGCTACACCTTC
CDR3: CASSQDLTRPGYTF

size: NA
J: TRBJ2-1
V: TRBV19
D: NA
DNA: TGTGCCAGTAGTATAGGTGGGGCGGGGTTTTCAGGGCAGTTCTTC
CDR3: CASSIGGAGFSGQFF

size: NA
J: TRBJ2-1
V: TRBV19
D: TRBD2
DNA: TGTGCCAGTAGTATTTTGACTAGCGGGCCGTACAATGAGCAGTTCTTC
CDR3: CASSILTSGPYNEQFF

size: NA
J: TRBJ2-3
V: TRBV4-1
D: TRBD2
DNA: TGCGCCAGCAGCCAAGTAATGGTAGCGGGCGGAAATACGCAGTATTTT
CDR3: CASSQVMVAGGNTQYF

size: NA
J: TRBJ1-6
V: TRBV4-1
D: NA
DNA: TGCGCCAGCAGCCAGCCCGGACAGAGTAGAAATTCACCCCTCCACTTT
CDR3: CASSQPGQSRNSPLHF